The 32 T cell receptor beta chains in this list originate from one sample, sequenced in a study of T-cell memory formation after mild COVID-19. TCRdb reanalysed the 5' RACE reads using MiXCR and keeps one entry per CDR3 protein. Found here are 300,000 to 400,000 distinct CDR3 sequences, roughly an eighth of them singletons; the top ten hold about 20%. The specimen was PBMCs or a T cell subset sorted from them (not recorded which). The source is a man between 18 and 29 years old who had mild COVID-19 (a few samples of this study predate the infection). Cell type and time point are not known.

As to this clonotype: Germline and junction disagree at one end, which may indicate a read error. This chain connects TRBV20-1 to TRBJ2-3, with 8 bases aligning to TRBD1. The germline V gene encodes CDR1 DFQATT and CDR2 SNEGSKA (reference sequence). The CDR3 is 15 amino acids. The CDR3 spells CSARESGRGTGTQYF. In DNA, the CDR3 is TGCAGTGCTAGAGAATCGGGCAGGGGGACAGGTACGCAGTATTTT.

This clonotype has more than one count but fewer than ten. This chain joins TRBV27 and TRBJ2-3; TRBD2 agrees at 12 bases. Germline V gene data show CDR1 as MNHEY and CDR2 as SMNVEV (reference sequence). The J segment lost 3 bases and the V segment lost 4 bases, leaving 11 bases of the junction unmatched. The CDR3 is 18 residues long. CDR3 residues: CASSSLAGGRASTDTQYF. The CDR3 DNA sequence: TGTGCCAGCAGTTCCCTAGCGGGGGGGCGAGCGTCGACAGATACGCAGTATTTT.

This clonotype was counted between two and nine times. V and J are TRBV12-5 and TRBJ1-1; D is possibly TRBD1 (5 bases). CDR3 length equals 12 residues. The germline V gene has CDR1 LGHNT and CDR2 FRNRAP. V gave up 6 bases and J gave up 0 bases, with 5 bases separating them. This CDR3 is CASGRVNTEAFF. The CDR3 bases are TGTGCTAGTGGCAGGGTGAACACTGAAGCTTTCTTT. Based on the CDR3 plus reference TRBV12-5 and TRBJ1-1, the full variable domain is DARVTQTPRHKVTEMGQEVTMRCQPILGHNTVFWYRQTMMQGLELLAYFRNRAPLDDSGMPKDRFSAEMPDATLATLKIQPSEPRDSAVYFCASGRVNTEAFFGQGTRLTVV.

A few counts support this clonotype. V gene TRBV2 combines with J gene TRBJ1-5; TRBD1 agrees at 10 bases. The V segment lost 10 bases and the J segment 3 bases; nucleotides outside the gene matches: 9. This CDR3 region has 15 residues. CDR1 and CDR2 from the germline V gene are SNHLY and FYNNEI. CDR3 residues: CATSRDRGFNQPQHF. Here the CDR3 DNA reads TGTGCCACCTCGAGGGACAGGGGATTCAATCAGCCCCAGCATTTT.

This chain connects TRBV7-9 to TRBJ1-4; 9 positions match TRBD1. The trim removed 3 bases at V and 2 bases at J, leaving 10 bases unmatched. Germline-derived CDR1 and CDR2 are SEHNR and FQNEAQ (reference sequence). The CDR3 spans 18 residues. CDR3 amino acids: CASSFLGQGYATNEKLFF. CDR3 coding DNA: TGTGCCAGCAGCTTCCTGGGACAGGGATATGCGACTAATGAAAAACTGTTTTTT.

This clonotype was found a few times. The rearrangement links TRBV27 to TRBJ1-6; TRBD1 agrees at 8 bases. The CDR3 extends over 15 amino acids. The germline gives CDR1 MNHEY, CDR2 SMNVEV (reference sequence). Trimming cost V 5 bases and J 9 bases; bases outside gene matches: 9. This CDR3 reads CASSVGQAMLSPLHF. CDR3 in DNA: TGTGCCAGCAGTGTGGGACAGGCGATGCTTTCACCCCTCCACTTT.

This clonotype turned up a few times. The V gene is TRBV6-2 or TRBV6-3, the J gene TRBJ2-1; D unclear. V was trimmed by 10 bases and J by 10 bases, leaving 17 bases between them. Germline V gene lookup returns CDR1 MNHEY and CDR2 SVGEGT. The CDR3 runs 12 residues. The CDR3 region has the DNA TGTGCCACCTCCTTAAGGGTGGCGGAGCAGTTCTTC. Translated: CATSLRVAEQFF.

The chain combines TRBV29-1 with TRBJ2-3; 8 nucleotides match TRBD2. V lost 6 bases, J lost 2 bases, and 4 bases stayed unmatched. Germline V CDR1 and CDR2: SQVTM, ANQGSEA. The CDR3 has 13 residues. CDR3 in DNA: TGCAGCGTGACTAGCGTGGACACAGATACGCAGTATTTT. It yields the protein CSVTSVDTDTQYF.

V usage is TRBV4-2 and J usage is TRBJ2-1, with TRBD1 identical over 8 bases. The germline gives CDR1 LGHNA, CDR2 YNFKEQ. The ends lost 4 bases at V and 7 bases at J; junction bases unmatched: 9. The CDR3 runs to 15 residues. The CDR3: CASSPTQTGANEQFF. For the CDR3, the DNA is TGTGCCAGCAGCCCTACTCAGACAGGGGCGAATGAGCAGTTCTTC.

In regard to this clonotype: Compared with germline, one end of the junction differs, possibly owing to a read error. J is TRBJ2-6 and V is TRBV28, with unresolved D. The CDR3 length is 16 residues. In germline, CDR1 is MDHEN, CDR2 SYDVKM. The CDR3 sequence: CASSLAGPSGDNVLTF. The CDR3 region has the DNA TGTGCCAGCAGTTTGGCAGGCCCGTCTGGGGACAACGTCCTGACTTTC.

This clonotype was seen a handful of times. The rearrangement links TRBV7-9 to TRBJ2-3; 8 bases line up with TRBD1. Germline V gene lookup returns CDR1 SEHNR and CDR2 FQNEAQ (reference sequence). J lost 2 bases, V lost 4 bases, and 11 bases had no gene match. This CDR3 has 17 residues. The CDR3 sequence: CASSSTGGRRATDTQYF. For the CDR3, the DNA is TGTGCCAGCAGCTCTACAGGGGGTAGGAGGGCCACAGATACGCAGTATTTT.

This clonotype was seen only a few times. The V call is TRBV29-1, the J call TRBJ2-3; possibly TRBD2 for D (6 bases). CDR3 length: 14 amino acids. V was cut by 2 bases and J by 2 bases, with 11 bases left in between. Germline lookup yields CDR1 SQVTM and CDR2 ANQGSEA. CDR3 sequence (DNA): TGCAGCGTTGAAAGGAGGGCAATCACAGATACGCAGTATTTT. Protein product: CSVERRAITDTQYF.

This clonotype occurred many times. J is TRBJ2-1 and V is TRBV5-1, with no clear D. The V end lost 0 bases, the J end lost 0 bases, and 13 bases lay between the germline ends. CDR1 SGHRS and CDR2 YFSETQ come from the germline V gene. The CDR3 has 17 amino acids. In nucleotides, the CDR3 is TGCGCCAGCAGCTTGGTTCCGGGCGGAAGCTCCTACAATGAGCAGTTCTTC. Translated: CASSLVPGGSSYNEQFF.

This rearrangement joins TRBV11-2 to TRBJ2-7, with 8 bases fitting TRBD1. Germline lookup yields CDR1 SGHAT and CDR2 FQNNGV. This CDR3 comprises 14 residues. V lost 6 bases to trimming and J lost 2 bases; unmatched junction nucleotides: 6. The CDR3 loop is CASRLGTGAYEQYV. In DNA, the CDR3 is TGTGCCAGCAGGTTGGGGACAGGAGCCTACGAGCAGTACGTC.

About this clonotype itself: A much larger clone differs by one base, so this may be a read error. The chain couples TRBV4-1 to TRBJ1-2, with a possible D match to TRBD1 (5 bases). CDR1 is MGHRA and CDR2 is YSYEKL in the germline V gene. Trimming left V 3 bases short and J 5 bases short, with 7 bases between. The CDR3 length is 12 residues. CDR3 amino acids: CASSHEGYGYTF. The CDR3 DNA reads TGCGCCAGCAGCCACGAGGGGTATGGCTACACCTTC.

The DNA for the CDR3 is TGTGCCATCTCTCAACTCGAGGGGGCGAACGGGGAGCTGTTTTTT. It specifies CAISQLEGANGELFF. V is TRBV10-3 and J is TRBJ2-2; 7 nucleotides line up with TRBD1. Trimming took 8 bases from V and 7 from J; bases not matched to a gene: 13. This CDR3 has 15 residues. The germline gives CDR1 ENHRY, CDR2 SYGVKD.

This clonotype has just a few counts. V is TRBV6-2 or TRBV6-3 and J is TRBJ2-3; D is unresolved. The CDR3 has 12 amino acids. Deletions cut 2 bases from V and 6 bases from J, with 6 bases between. Germline assignment: CDR1 MNHEY and CDR2 SVGEGT. CDR3 in DNA: TGTGCCAGCAGTTACCCCGGGGATACGCAGTATTTT. Protein product: CASSYPGDTQYF.

This clonotype was seen only a few times. The chain carries TRBV20-1 and TRBJ2-7; 8 bases agree with TRBD2. Unmatched junction bases numbered 6, after V lost 3 bases and J lost 2 bases. CDR1 is DFQATT and CDR2 is SNEGSKA in the germline V gene (reference sequence). This CDR3 region has 14 residues. This chain's CDR3 is CSARWRGATYEQYF. The CDR3 DNA reads as TGCAGTGCTAGGTGGCGGGGGGCTACCTACGAGCAGTACTTC.

This clonotype was detected a few times. CDR3 DNA: TGTGCCAGCAGCCAAGACGGGGTTTGGGGGTATGAGCAGTTCTTC. This sequence encodes CASSQDGVWGYEQFF. This chain connects TRBV4-2 to TRBJ2-1; D may match TRBD1 or TRBD2 (5 bases each). This CDR3 region has 15 residues. Trimming pared 0 bases from V and 8 bases from J, leaving 14 bases between. Germline CDR1 LGHNA, CDR2 YNFKEQ.

This clonotype appeared a few times. The chain employs TRBV12-3 or TRBV12-4 and TRBJ1-1, with unresolved D. This CDR3 contains 12 residues. V was shortened by 1 base and J by 5 bases, with 5 bases between the two germline ends. For the CDR3, the DNA is TGTGCCAGCAGTTTAGGGGCAACTGAAGCTTTCTTT. Protein sequence: CASSLGATEAFF.

This clonotype was recorded at least ten times. The J gene is TRBJ1-1, the V gene TRBV5-1; a weak D match, TRBD1 (6 bases). The CDR3 extends over 13 amino acids. Trimming removed 3 bases at V and 5 bases at J, with 11 bases between. In germline, CDR1 is SGHRS, CDR2 YFSETQ. CDR3 sequence reads: CASSSQGRTEAFF. The CDR3, as DNA: TGCGCCAGCAGCTCACAGGGAAGGACTGAAGCTTTCTTT.

This chain uses TRBV29-1 with TRBJ2-7; 10 nucleotides align to TRBD1. The trim removed 5 bases at V and 3 bases at J, leaving 1 base unmatched. The CDR3 is 12 residues long. Germline CDR1 is SQVTM and CDR2 is ANQGSEA. CDR3 loop: CSVRTGGYEQYF. In nucleotides, the CDR3 is TGCAGCGTTCGGACAGGGGGCTACGAGCAGTACTTC.

The CDR3 spells CASSPRTDFSTDTQYF. In DNA, the CDR3 is TGTGCCAGCAGCCCCCGGACAGACTTTAGCACAGATACGCAGTATTTT. This rearrangement joins TRBV7-3 to TRBJ2-3, with a possible D match to TRBD1 (6 bases). The CDR3 spans 16 residues. Trimming took 5 bases from V and 0 from J, leaving 15 bases between them. Germline CDR1 reads SGHTA; CDR2 reads FQGTGA.

This clonotype was counted only a few times. The CDR3 region has the DNA TGCGCCAGCAGCTTGGGGGTTGTAACGGGGGCCAACGTCCTGACTTTC. Amino acid sequence: CASSLGVVTGANVLTF. The rearrangement links TRBV5-1 to TRBJ2-6, with D unresolved. This CDR3 spans 16 amino acids. With 0 bases removed from V and 4 bases from J, the gap between germline ends came to 11 bases. Germline CDR1 reads SGHRS; CDR2 reads YFSETQ. The full variable domain, its missing parts supplied by reference TRBV5-1 and TRBJ2-6, is KAGVTQTPRYLIKTRGQQVTLSCSPISGHRSVSWYQQTPGQGLQFLFEYFSETQRNKGNFPGRFSGRQFSNSRSEMNVSTLELGDSALYLCASSLGVVTGANVLTFGAGSRLTVL.

The chain carries TRBV12-3 or TRBV12-4 and TRBJ1-3; D not resolved. Trimming pared 6 bases from V and 2 bases from J, leaving 17 bases between. This CDR3 region has 16 residues. CDR3 amino acids: CASRTLTASTGNTIYF. CDR3 sequence (DNA): TGTGCCAGCAGAACATTAACAGCCTCGACTGGAAACACCATATATTTT.

This clonotype occurred a few times. The gene calls are TRBV7-2 and TRBJ2-1; D is perhaps TRBD1 (5 bases). This CDR3 has 15 amino acids. The germline gives CDR1 SGHTA, CDR2 FQGNSA. V lost 2 bases, J lost 6 bases, and 14 bases lay in between. The CDR3, as DNA: TGTGCCAGCAGCTTACCGGCAGGGATGATCAATGAGCAGTTCTTC. Translated: CASSLPAGMINEQFF. The whole variable domain, remainder taken from reference TRBV7-2 and TRBJ2-1, is GAGVSQSPSNKVTEKGKDVELRCDPISGHTALYWYRQSLGQGLEFLIYFQGNSAPDKSGLPSDRFSAERTGGSVSTLTIQRTQQEDSAVYLCASSLPAGMINEQFFGPGTRLTVL.

The sample holds a few counts of this clonotype. The chain uses TRBV12-3 or TRBV12-4 and TRBJ2-3, with D possibly TRBD1 on 5 matching bases. Trimming cost V 7 bases and J 9 bases, with 11 bases left between them. There are 11 residues in the CDR3. As DNA, the CDR3 is TGTGCCAGCACCCCTCGGACAACGCAGTATTTT. It specifies CASTPRTTQYF.

This clonotype was seen a few times. The chain has TRBV24-1 and TRBJ1-5; D not certain. The CDR3 is 12 residues long. V lost 2 bases, J lost 5 bases, and 3 bases lay in between. Per germline, CDR1 KGHDR and CDR2 SFDVKD. The CDR3 here is CATSDWDQPQHF. The DNA of the CDR3 is TGTGCCACCAGTGATTGGGATCAGCCCCAGCATTTT.

The chain carries TRBV27 and TRBJ1-1; D is undetermined. The CDR3 is 14 amino acids. Germline assignment: CDR1 MNHEY and CDR2 SMNVEV (reference sequence). The germline V and J ends were trimmed by 7 bases and 5 bases, with 17 bases remaining between them. CDR3 DNA: TGTGCCAGCATCCCCTCGGGAATGGGAACTGAAGCTTTCTTT. Translated: CASIPSGMGTEAFF.

This clonotype was observed a few times. This rearrangement joins TRBV5-4 to TRBJ1-2, with D unresolved. Germline V gene lookup returns CDR1 SGHNT and CDR2 YYREEE (reference sequence). V dropped 2 bases and J dropped 13 bases, with 15 bases sitting between them. There are 12 residues in the CDR3. CDR3 nucleotide sequence: TGTGCCAGCAGCTTTTATCGGCAGTCAGCCACCTTC. As protein: CASSFYRQSATF.

This clonotype was seen a handful of times. V gene TRBV7-2 combines with J gene TRBJ1-1, with 8 bases fitting TRBD1. Trimming at V came to 3 bases and at J to 5 bases, leaving 5 bases not matched to a gene. This CDR3 comprises 14 residues. Germline V lookup: CDR1 SGHTA, CDR2 FQGNSA. Here the CDR3 reads CASSFRGLLTEAFF. The DNA of the CDR3 is TGTGCCAGCAGCTTCAGGGGGCTTTTGACTGAAGCTTTCTTT. Complete variable domain (other parts from reference TRBV7-2 and TRBJ1-1): GAGVSQSPSNKVTEKGKDVELRCDPISGHTALYWYRQSLGQGLEFLIYFQGNSAPDKSGLPSDRFSAERTGGSVSTLTIQRTQQEDSAVYLCASSFRGLLTEAFFGQGTRLTVV.

The chain couples TRBV2 to TRBJ2-3; D unclear. This CDR3 has 13 residues. Germline assignment: CDR1 SNHLY and CDR2 FYNNEI. The V gene lost 8 bases and the J gene lost 0 bases, with 9 bases spanning the gap. The CDR3, as DNA: TGTGCCAGCCCGAAAGTCAGCACAGATACGCAGTATTTT. Protein product: CASPKVSTDTQYF.